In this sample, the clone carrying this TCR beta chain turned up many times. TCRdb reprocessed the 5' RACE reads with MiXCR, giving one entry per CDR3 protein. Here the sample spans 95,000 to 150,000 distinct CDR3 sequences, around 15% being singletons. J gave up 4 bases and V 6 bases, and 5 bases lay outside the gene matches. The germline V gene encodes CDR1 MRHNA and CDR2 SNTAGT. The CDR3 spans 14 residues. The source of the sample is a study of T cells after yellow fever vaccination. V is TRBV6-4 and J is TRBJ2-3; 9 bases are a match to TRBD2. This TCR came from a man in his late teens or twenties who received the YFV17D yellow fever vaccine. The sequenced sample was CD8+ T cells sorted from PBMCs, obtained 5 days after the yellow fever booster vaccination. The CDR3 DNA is TGTGCCAGCAGCGCTAGCGGGGAGTCAGATACGCAGTATTTT. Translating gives CASSASGESDTQYF.